A single sample gave rise to the 3 T cell receptor beta chains below, sequenced in a study of cytomegalovirus exposure and HLA in healthy donors. PCR was performed using 60 Vbeta and 13 Jbeta primers. Assay used: immunoSEQ multiplex PCR; TCRdb lists only in-frame clones, some missing. In the table there are over 75,000 clones, about three quarters of which are singletons. The sequencing input was PBMCs. Receptors were obtained from a man in his fifties or sixties in good health and CMV-seropositive.

V usage is TRBV5-1 and J usage is TRBJ2-3; a weak D match, TRBD2 (6 bases). Germline CDR1 reads SGHRS; CDR2 reads YFSETQ. Trimming took off 4 bases at V and 2 bases at J, with 11 bases between the two ends. The CDR3 is 14 amino acids. The CDR3 loop reads CASSRGTVTDTQYF. In nucleotides, the CDR3 is TGCGCCAGCAGCCGGGGGACGGTCACAGATACGCAGTATTTT.

The chain recombines TRBV14 with TRBJ2-3; TRBD2 matches at 9 bases. This CDR3 has 16 amino acids. Germline CDR1 SGHDN, CDR2 FVKESK. The ends lost 0 bases at V and 1 base at J; junction bases unmatched: 2. CDR3 in amino acids: CASSQDPSGGTDTQYF. DNA of the CDR3: TGTGCCAGCAGCCAAGATCCTAGCGGGGGCACAGATACGCAGTATTTT.

This chain connects TRBV29-1 to TRBJ2-7; perhaps TRBD1 as D (6 bases). The CDR3 contains 15 residues. The germline gives CDR1 SQVTM, CDR2 ANQGSEA. The V and J ends lost 2 bases and 2 bases respectively, with 16 bases between them. This CDR3 reads CSVELIERGTYEQYF. Here the CDR3 DNA reads TGCAGCGTTGAACTAATAGAAAGGGGGACCTACGAGCAGTACTTC.